Each of the 14 T cell receptor beta chains below was sequenced from the same sample in a study of CD8+CD57+ T cells in acquired aplastic anemia. Researchers used genomic DNA as the template to profile TCR beta VDJ and CDR3. A single record per CDR3 protein comes from TCRdb applying MiXCR to the reads. The sample consists of approximately 180,000 distinct CDR3 sequences, 50% to 65% of them appearing once. It was patients with CD8+CD57+ cell expansion by flow cytometry who were chosen for sequencing. The specimen sequenced was sorted CD4+, CD8+, or CD8+CD57+ T cells (not recorded which) from PBMCs. The origin of the receptors is a human donor with aplastic anemia.

A remark on this clonotype: It is likely a read error, because the conserved phenylalanine at the end of the CDR3 is missing. The chain combines TRBV15 with TRBJ1-6; D is unclear. Germline CDR1 LNHNV, CDR2 YYDKDF (reference sequence). V was cut by 4 bases and J by 7 bases, with 5 bases left in between. The CDR3 totals 12 residues. CDR3 DNA sequence: TGTGCCACCAGCACCGGGAATTCACCCCTCCACCTT. It yields the protein CATSTGNSPLHL.

The rearrangement links TRBV10-3 to TRBJ1-5; no reliable D call. The V end was cut by 7 bases, the J end by 5 bases, with 18 bases between. The germline CDR1 and CDR2 sequences are ENHRY and SYGVKD. The length of the CDR3 is 15 residues. CDR3 bases: TGTGCCATCAAAGCGTTGGGCCCTCCTGATCAGCCCCAGCATTTT. It translates to CAIKALGPPDQPQHF.

The chain is built from TRBV2 and TRBJ2-2; 7 bases are shared with TRBD1. V dropped 6 bases and J dropped 4; count of bases not matched to a gene: 5. CDR1 and CDR2 from the germline V gene are SNHLY and FYNNEI. There are 14 residues in the CDR3. The DNA of the CDR3 is TGTGCCAGCAGAGGACAGGTCGGCACCGGGGAGCTGTTTTTT. This codes for CASRGQVGTGELFF.

The V gene is TRBV19, the J gene TRBJ1-6, with a weak D call TRBD1 (5 bases). V was cut by 3 bases and J by 9 bases, with 15 bases left in between. The CDR3 is 15 residues long. Germline V gene data show CDR1 as LNHDA and CDR2 as SQIVND (reference sequence). This CDR3 is CASSILAGLGSPLHF. The CDR3 coding sequence is TGTGCCAGTAGTATTCTAGCGGGACTAGGTTCACCCCTCCACTTT.

This clonotype occurred many times. The chain recombines TRBV5-6 with TRBJ2-2; either TRBD1 or TRBD2 may fit D (6 bases each). In germline, CDR1 is SGHDT, CDR2 YYEEEE. The CDR3 has 15 residues. The V end was cut by 0 bases, the J end by 5 bases, with 11 bases between. CDR3 sequence: CASSLVTGGTGELFF. The CDR3 DNA is TGTGCCAGCAGCTTGGTGACAGGAGGGACCGGGGAGCTGTTTTTT.

In regard to this clonotype: One junction end does not reproduce the germline sequence, and a read error may be involved. The chain recombines TRBV7-2 with TRBJ1-1, with 11 bases aligning to TRBD1. There are 18 residues in the CDR3. The germline V gene encodes CDR1 SGHTA and CDR2 FQGNSA. CDR3 region: CASSLARRTGGVKTEAFF. The CDR3 DNA follows: TGTGCCAGCAGCTTAGCGAGACGGACAGGGGGCGTGAAGACTGAAGCTTTCTTT.

The rearrangement joins TRBV6-6 to TRBJ1-2; 7 nucleotides agree with TRBD1. Germline V gives CDR1 MNHNY, CDR2 SVGAGI (reference sequence). V dropped 6 bases and J dropped 1; count of bases not matched to a gene: 8. The CDR3 loop spans 15 amino acids. The CDR3 DNA reads as TGTGCCAGCAGCCACCGGGGACAGTTTAACTATGGCTACACCTTC. Translating gives CASSHRGQFNYGYTF.

This rearrangement joins TRBV5-1 to TRBJ2-7, with D unresolved. The germline gives CDR1 SGHRS, CDR2 YFSETQ. This CDR3 spans 15 amino acids. Between the trimmed V and J ends, which lost 0 bases and 7 bases, there was a span of 17 bases. CDR3 residues: CASSLAIAGPEEQYF. CDR3 in DNA: TGCGCCAGCAGCTTGGCCATAGCTGGTCCTGAAGAGCAGTACTTC.

There are many counts of this clonotype. The rearrangement uses TRBV4-1 and TRBJ2-3; possible D gene TRBD2, 6 bases. From germline, CDR1 is MGHRA and CDR2 YSYEKL. The CDR3 length is 15 residues. The V end lost 7 bases, the J end lost 3 bases, and 17 bases lay between the germline ends. Here the CDR3 DNA reads TGCGCCAGCATGGCGGAGGGGTTAAGAACAGATACGCAGTATTTT. It codes for CASMAEGLRTDTQYF.

This CDR3 is CASSHAELAGTNEQFF. For the CDR3, the DNA is TGTGCCAGCAGCCACGCTGAGCTAGCGGGAACCAATGAGCAGTTCTTC. The chain has TRBV4-2 and TRBJ2-1, with 9 bases matching TRBD2. V lost 3 bases and J lost 6; bases outside the gene matches: 9. This CDR3 comprises 16 residues. Germline V gene data show CDR1 as LGHNA and CDR2 as YNFKEQ.

The rearrangement links TRBV19 to TRBJ1-5, with D hard to call. V was cut by 1 base and J by 0 bases, with 16 bases left in between. The CDR3 covers 18 residues. The V gene's germline CDR1 is LNHDA and CDR2 SQIVND (reference sequence). The CDR3 loop is CASSIGRAGYHSNQPQHF. The CDR3 DNA sequence: TGTGCCAGTAGTATAGGTCGCGCAGGCTACCATAGCAATCAGCCCCAGCATTTT.

This clonotype showed up just a few times. V gene TRBV20-1 combines with J gene TRBJ1-6, with a weak D call TRBD1 (5 bases). The V gene's germline CDR1 is DFQATT and CDR2 SNEGSKA (reference sequence). CDR3 length: 13 residues. V was pared by 6 bases and J by 5 bases, with 11 bases between. CDR3: CSAVGANNSPLHF. The CDR3 bases are TGCAGTGCAGTAGGGGCGAATAATTCACCCCTCCACTTT.

The chain recombines TRBV20-1 with TRBJ1-5; D is uncertain. Germline loops: CDR1 DFQATT, CDR2 SNEGSKA (reference sequence). Deletions cut 3 bases from V and 7 bases from J, with 7 bases between. CDR3 length: 11 amino acids. The CDR3 loop is CSASSGQPQHF. The CDR3 DNA is TGCAGTGCTAGTTCGGGACAGCCCCAGCATTTT.

The gene calls are TRBV7-3 and TRBJ2-7, with 8 positions matching TRBD2. Germline V gives CDR1 SGHTA, CDR2 FQGTGA. The CDR3 length is 16 residues. J lost 2 bases, V lost 4 bases, and 10 bases had no gene match. The CDR3 DNA is TGTGCCAGCAGCTCTTACCCGACTAGCGCTACCTACGAGCAGTACTTC. Translated: CASSSYPTSATYEQYF. The full variable domain, rest sourced from reference TRBV7-3 and TRBJ2-7, is GAGVSQTPSNKVTEKGKYVELRCDPISGHTALYWYRQSLGQGPEFLIYFQGTGAADDSGLPNDRFFAVRPEGSVSTLKIQRTERGDSAVYLCASSSYPTSATYEQYFGPGTRLTVT.